The rows below give T cell receptor beta chains drawn from one sample of a study of cytomegalovirus exposure and HLA in healthy donors. The method was immunoSEQ multiplex PCR; TCRdb's version includes in-frame clones alone and lacks a portion of them. This table holds approximately 100,000 clones, 74% found once. Sequencing used PBMCs. The origin of the receptors is a man in his forties or fifties in good health and CMV-seropositive. CDR3s include the opening cysteine and the closing phenylalanine or tryptophan. The D gene is left open where the match is weak. Size values are once, few and many counts, or a class for expanded clones, and some rows have none.

clone size	V gene	D gene	J gene	CDR3 DNA	CDR3 protein
NA	TRBV7-9	NA	TRBJ1-2	TGTGCCAGCAGCTTAGGGCAGGGGAATGGCTACACCTTC	CASSLGQGNGYTF
NA	TRBV9	NA	TRBJ2-1	TGTGCCAGCAGCGGAGAGGGGAGGGGGGGGGCTTGGAATGAGCAGTTCTTC	CASSGEGRGGAWNEQFF
NA	TRBV5-1	NA	TRBJ2-5	TGCGCCAGCAGCCCGACTTCACTAAACCGAGAGACCCAGTACTTC	CASSPTSLNRETQYF
NA	TRBV4-1	TRBD2	TRBJ2-7	TGCGCCAGCAGCCGGACTAGCGGTGCCTACGAGCAGTACTTC	CASSRTSGAYEQYF
NA	TRBV6-5	TRBD1	TRBJ2-7	TGTGCCAGCAGTCCCCGACAGGGAATCGTGGGCGAGCAGTACTTC	CASSPRQGIVGEQYF
NA	TRBV5-1	NA	TRBJ1-4	TGCGCCAGCAGCCTAAATGCCAGGGGTGACGAAAAACTGTTTTTT	CASSLNARGDEKLFF
NA	TRBV11-3	NA	TRBJ2-2	TGTGCCAGCAGCTTTGGGACTTCCTACACCGGGGAGCTGTTTTTT	CASSFGTSYTGELFF
few	TRBV6-6	NA	TRBJ2-5	TGTGCCAGCAGTTTGGGGCAAGGTGGGGAGACCCAGTACTTC	CASSLGQGGETQYF
NA	TRBV7-6	TRBD1	TRBJ1-4	TGTGCCAGCAGCTTAGGCGGGACAGGGACTGAAAAACTGTTTTTT	CASSLGGTGTEKLFF
NA	TRBV11-1	TRBD1	TRBJ1-2	TGTGCCAGCAGCTTCGACAGGGGTTCTGGCTACACCTTC	CASSFDRGSGYTF
NA	TRBV2	TRBD2	TRBJ2-3	TGTGCCAGCAGTCTCCCCGGGACTAGGGGAGATACGCAGTATTTT	CASSLPGTRGDTQYF
NA	TRBV2	TRBD1	TRBJ1-5	TGTGCCAGCAGTGAAACAGGGGGTAGCCAGCCCCAGCATTTT	CASSETGGSQPQHF
few	TRBV5-4	TRBD2	TRBJ2-2	TGTGCCAGCAGCTTCCCTAGCGGGGGGACGAACACCGGGGAGCTGTTTTTT	CASSFPSGGTNTGELFF
once	TRBV5-6	NA	TRBJ2-6	TGTGCCAGCAGCCCAGCAGGGGCTGGGGCCAACGTCCTGACTTTC	CASSPAGAGANVLTF
NA	TRBV5-8	NA	TRBJ1-4	TGTGCCAGCAGCTCCGGGTCTCCGACTAATGAAAAACTGTTTTTT	CASSSGSPTNEKLFF
NA	TRBV11-3	NA	TRBJ2-2	TGTGCCAGCAGCTTAGGCGTAGCCGGGGAGCTGTTTTTT	CASSLGVAGELFF
NA	TRBV6-1	NA	TRBJ1-1	TGTGCCAGCAGTGAAATCGGCGGAGTAGTTGAAGCTTTCTTT	CASSEIGGVVEAFF
NA	TRBV7-3	NA	TRBJ2-1	TGTGCCAGCAGCTTAAAGAACCGACAGGGAGGTAGTAATGAGCAGTTCTTC	CASSLKNRQGGSNEQFF
NA	TRBV4-2	NA	TRBJ2-3	TGTGCCAGCAGCCAAGAGAGGAGGGGTAGAACAGATACGCAGTATTTT	CASSQERRGRTDTQYF
NA	TRBV28	NA	TRBJ1-5	TGTGCCAGCACCCTCGTTAATCAGCCCCAGCATTTT	CASTLVNQPQHF
NA	TRBV4-1	TRBD1	TRBJ1-2	TGCGCCAGCAGCCAAGTTCCGGGACAGGGGACAGGAGGCTACACCTTC	CASSQVPGQGTGGYTF
NA	TRBV5-1	NA	TRBJ1-2	TGCGCCAGCAGCTGGGGGCGTGGGGGTAACTATGGCTACACCTTC	CASSWGRGGNYGYTF
once	TRBV5-1	NA	TRBJ2-2	TGCGCCAGCAGCTCCGGTAATGGGGAGCTGTTTTTT	CASSSGNGELFF
NA	TRBV7-8	TRBD1	TRBJ1-1	TGTGCCAGCAGCCCGAAACTCCCTGGGCAGGGGGCGAACACTGAAGCTTTCTTT	CASSPKLPGQGANTEAFF
few	TRBV9	TRBD2	TRBJ2-5	TGTGCCAGCAGCCCAGGACTAGCCCCCCAAGAGACCCAGTACTTC	CASSPGLAPQETQYF
few	TRBV15	NA	TRBJ1-1	TGTGCCACCAGCACTGGAGGGGAGGACACTGAAGCTTTCTTT	CATSTGGEDTEAFF
NA	TRBV5-1	TRBD1	TRBJ2-5	TGCGCCAGCAGCCCAGGGGGCGCAGAAGAGACCCAGTACTTC	CASSPGGAEETQYF
NA	TRBV12-5	NA	TRBJ2-1	TGTGCTAGTGGTTTGGTAGCGAGCAATGAGCAGTTCTTC	CASGLVASNEQFF
NA	TRBV4-1	NA	TRBJ2-3	TGCGCCAGCAGCCCCGTTGGTGGGCTCCCAGATACGCAGTATTTT	CASSPVGGLPDTQYF
NA	TRBV7-3	NA	TRBJ2-7	TGTGCCAGCAGCTTAATGGCGGGGAACTCCTACGAGCAGTACTTC	CASSLMAGNSYEQYF
NA	TRBV10-3	TRBD2	TRBJ2-2	TGTGCCATTTCAAGCGGGGCTGACACCGGGGAGCTGTTTTTT	CAISSGADTGELFF
NA	TRBV7-3	NA	TRBJ2-7	TGTGCCAGCAGCTTAGATACTTTATACGAGCAGTACTTC	CASSLDTLYEQYF
NA	TRBV6-1	TRBD2	TRBJ2-1	TGTGCCAGCAGTGAGTATGTATTGGCGGGGGAATCGAGCTCCTACAATGAGCAGTTCTTC	CASSEYVLAGESSSYNEQFF
once	TRBV7-3	TRBD2	TRBJ2-7	TGTGCCAGCAGCTTTTCGGGGGGGGGCCTCTACGAGCAGTACTTC	CASSFSGGGLYEQYF
NA	TRBV9	NA	TRBJ2-5	TGTGCCAGCAGCGTGGCAGGGGCAGAGACCCAGTACTTC	CASSVAGAETQYF
NA	TRBV4-2	NA	TRBJ2-1	TGTGCCAGCAGCCAAGAGGGGGGGCGCTCGTACAATGAGCAGTTCTTC	CASSQEGGRSYNEQFF
NA	TRBV5-4	NA	TRBJ2-1	TGTGCCAGCAGCCCTACAGGTGACTCCTACAATGAGCAGTTCTTC	CASSPTGDSYNEQFF
NA	TRBV18	TRBD2	TRBJ2-1	TGTGCCAGCTCCCCGACTAGCGGGAGGTCAGGCAATGAGCAGTTCTTC	CASSPTSGRSGNEQFF
NA	TRBV9	TRBD1	TRBJ1-4	TGTGCCAGCAGCGCAGGGACAGCTAATGAAAAACTGTTTTTT	CASSAGTANEKLFF
once	TRBV11-3	TRBD1	TRBJ1-5	TGTGCCAGCAGCCGGACAGGGCGCAATCAGCCCCAGCATTTT	CASSRTGRNQPQHF
NA	TRBV7-3	TRBD2	TRBJ2-3	TGTGCCAGCAGCCCCAATAGCGGGGGCGCAGATACGCAGTATTTT	CASSPNSGGADTQYF
NA	TRBV6-5	NA	TRBJ1-2	TGTGCCAGCACTGTGGGGGGGAACAGGCCCTATGGCTACACCTTC	CASTVGGNRPYGYTF
NA	TRBV6-5	NA	TRBJ1-1	TGTGCCAGCAGTTACTCTCACAGGGATGAAGCTTTCTTT	CASSYSHRDEAFF
NA	TRBV5-1	NA	TRBJ1-1	TGCGCCAGCAGCTTCCTGGGAGGGGGAGACACTGAAGCTTTCTTT	CASSFLGGGDTEAFF
NA	TRBV9	TRBD1	TRBJ2-7	TGTGCCAGCAGCGCCTGGGACAGTTCCTACGAGCAGTACTTC	CASSAWDSSYEQYF
NA	TRBV7-9	NA	TRBJ2-1	TGTGCCAGCAGCTCACGACAGATTTACAATGAGCAGTTCTTC	CASSSRQIYNEQFF
few	TRBV6-1	NA	TRBJ2-6	TGTGCCAGCGTTCAATTTAGCTCTGGGGCCAACGTCCTGACTTTC	CASVQFSSGANVLTF
NA	TRBV15	TRBD2	TRBJ2-7	TGTGCCACGCGAGCGGGAGGGTCCTACGAGCAGTACTTC	CATRAGGSYEQYF
NA	TRBV19	NA	TRBJ2-2	TGTGCCACCCACGGGGACACGGATACGGGCGGGGAGCTGTTTTTT	CATHGDTDTGGELFF
NA	TRBV5-1	NA	TRBJ1-2	TGCGCCAGCAGCTTGGGTGAGGGCCTGGGGGGCTACACCTTC	CASSLGEGLGGYTF
NA	TRBV4-1	NA	TRBJ1-2	TGCGCCAGCAGCCACGCGGCGCGTACGGTGAGAGAGGGCTACACCTTC	CASSHAARTVREGYTF
few	TRBV28	NA	TRBJ1-5	TGTGCCAGCAGTCTAAGGGGTCAGCCCCAGCATTTT	CASSLRGQPQHF
NA	TRBV7-6	NA	TRBJ2-7	TGTGCCAGCAGCGCTACAGGGAACGAGCAGTACTTC	CASSATGNEQYF
NA	TRBV2	TRBD1	TRBJ1-1	TGTGCCAGCGGGATGACAGGGAGCGAGGCTTTCTTT	CASGMTGSEAFF
few	TRBV4-1	TRBD2	TRBJ2-7	TGCGCCAGCAGCCAAGTGGGACTAGCGGGAGGGTTGTACGAGCAGTACTTC	CASSQVGLAGGLYEQYF
few	TRBV5-1	NA	TRBJ2-3	TGCGCCAGCAGCTTTTCGGGAGCCAGCACAGATACGCAGTATTTT	CASSFSGASTDTQYF